This record concerns one T cell receptor beta chain sequence. Just one base apart from a much larger clone, this may be a read error. This sample was taken from a study of T cell repertoires in cytomegalovirus infection. Turning to the study itself: Indicated by public TCR beta signatures were CMV infection and matching HLA type.

TCRdb itself ran the reads through MiXCR, one entry per CDR3 protein. The data contain some 200,000 distinct CDR3 sequences, more than 9% of them seen just once; the ten biggest clones take up about 4.2%. The CDR3 is 14 residues long. Trimming removed 5 bases at V and 7 bases at J, with 16 bases between. Per the germline V gene, CDR1 is SGHAT and CDR2 is FQNNGV. The chain combines TRBV11-2 with TRBJ2-3; D possibly corresponds to TRBD2 (6 bases). The sequence was obtained from a human donor in good health (CMV status not recorded). Some clones in this sample may be carry-over from other donors' samples. Material for sequencing was PBMCs. The CDR3 nucleotides are TGTGCCAGCAGCCCCTCGGGGGTGTCGTATACGCAGTATTTT. It encodes CASSPSGVSYTQYF.